This T cell receptor beta chain emerged from a study of blood T cell repertoires in COVID-19. Study-level information: Samples taken during acute and convalescent COVID-19 were collected in the United States, Italy and Spain. Nucleic acid was either cDNA or gDNA, and it came from T cells, B-cell-depleted T cells, or PBMCs.

The repertoire was sequenced with immunoSEQ multiplex PCR; TCRdb's copy has only in-frame clones and lacks some. The top ten hold around 2.2% of the sample, which has around 150,000 clones, about 80% seen once. Germline assignment: CDR1 SGHVS and CDR2 FQNEAQ. CDR3 size: 15 residues. The ends were cut back, 4 bases at V and 5 bases at J, with 14 bases in the middle. Sequencing was carried out using peripheral blood. The chain has TRBV7-8 and TRBJ2-2; TRBD1 might be the D (5 bases). The TCR sequence derives from a man between 65 and 85 years old with acute or convalescent COVID-19. This CDR3 is CASSSSGARTGELFF. DNA for the CDR3: TGTGCCAGCAGCTCTTCTGGGGCGCGGACCGGGGAGCTGTTTTTT.